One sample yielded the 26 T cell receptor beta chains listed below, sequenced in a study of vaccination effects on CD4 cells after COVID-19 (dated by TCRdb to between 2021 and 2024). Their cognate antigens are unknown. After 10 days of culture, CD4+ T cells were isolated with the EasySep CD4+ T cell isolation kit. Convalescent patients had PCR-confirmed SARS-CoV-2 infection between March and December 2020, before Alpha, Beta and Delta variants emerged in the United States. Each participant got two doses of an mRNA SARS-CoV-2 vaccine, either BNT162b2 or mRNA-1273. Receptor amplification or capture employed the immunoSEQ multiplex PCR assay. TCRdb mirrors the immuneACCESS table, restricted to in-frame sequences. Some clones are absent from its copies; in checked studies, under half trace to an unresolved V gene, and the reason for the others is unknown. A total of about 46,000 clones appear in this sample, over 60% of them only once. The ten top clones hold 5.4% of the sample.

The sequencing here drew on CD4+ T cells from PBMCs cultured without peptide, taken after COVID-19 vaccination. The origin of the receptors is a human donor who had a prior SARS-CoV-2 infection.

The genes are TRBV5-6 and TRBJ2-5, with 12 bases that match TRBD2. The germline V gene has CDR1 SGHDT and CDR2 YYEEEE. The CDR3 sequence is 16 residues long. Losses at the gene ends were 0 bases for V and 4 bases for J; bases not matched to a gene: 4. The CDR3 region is CASSLDASGGAETQYF. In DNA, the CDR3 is TGTGCCAGCAGCTTGGATGCTAGCGGGGGGGCAGAGACCCAGTACTTC.

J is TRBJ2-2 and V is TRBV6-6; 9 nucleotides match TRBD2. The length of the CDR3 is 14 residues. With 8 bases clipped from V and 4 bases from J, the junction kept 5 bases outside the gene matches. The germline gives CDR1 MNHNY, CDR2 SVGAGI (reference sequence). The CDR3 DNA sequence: TGTGCCAGCCGAGGACTAGCGTTCACCGGGGAGCTGTTTTTT. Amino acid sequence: CASRGLAFTGELFF.

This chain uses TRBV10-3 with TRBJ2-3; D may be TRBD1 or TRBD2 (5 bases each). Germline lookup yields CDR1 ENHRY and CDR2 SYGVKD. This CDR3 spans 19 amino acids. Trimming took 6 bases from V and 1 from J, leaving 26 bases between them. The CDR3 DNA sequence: TGTGCCATCAGACCGGGACCCCACTTTCTTACAGACGGCACAGATACGCAGTATTTT. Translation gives CAIRPGPHFLTDGTDTQYF.

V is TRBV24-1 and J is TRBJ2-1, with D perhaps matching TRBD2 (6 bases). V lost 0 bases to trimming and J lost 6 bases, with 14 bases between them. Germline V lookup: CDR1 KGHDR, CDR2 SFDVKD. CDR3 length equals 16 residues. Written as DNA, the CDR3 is TGTGCCACCAGTGATTTGCGGTTCGGGAGTGTCAATGAGCAGTTCTTC. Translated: CATSDLRFGSVNEQFF.

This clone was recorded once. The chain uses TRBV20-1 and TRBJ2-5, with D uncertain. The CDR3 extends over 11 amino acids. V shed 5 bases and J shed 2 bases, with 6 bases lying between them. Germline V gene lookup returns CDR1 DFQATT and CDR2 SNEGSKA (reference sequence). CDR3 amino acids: CSAVPQETQYF. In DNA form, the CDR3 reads TGCAGTGCTGTGCCACAAGAGACCCAGTACTTC.

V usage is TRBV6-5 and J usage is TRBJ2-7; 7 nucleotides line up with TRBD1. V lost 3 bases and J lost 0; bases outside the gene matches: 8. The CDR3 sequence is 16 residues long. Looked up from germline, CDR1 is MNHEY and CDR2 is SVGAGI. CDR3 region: CASSYIQGSGSYEQYF. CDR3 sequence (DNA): TGTGCCAGCAGTTATATACAGGGGTCCGGCTCCTACGAGCAGTACTTC.

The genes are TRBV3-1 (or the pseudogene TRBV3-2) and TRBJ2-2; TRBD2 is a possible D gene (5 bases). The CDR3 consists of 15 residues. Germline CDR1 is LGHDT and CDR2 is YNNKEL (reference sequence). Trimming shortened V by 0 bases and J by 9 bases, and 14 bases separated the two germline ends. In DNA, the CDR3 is TGTGCCAGCAGCCAAGATACACTAGAATTTAGGGAGCTGTTTTTT. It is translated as CASSQDTLEFRELFF.

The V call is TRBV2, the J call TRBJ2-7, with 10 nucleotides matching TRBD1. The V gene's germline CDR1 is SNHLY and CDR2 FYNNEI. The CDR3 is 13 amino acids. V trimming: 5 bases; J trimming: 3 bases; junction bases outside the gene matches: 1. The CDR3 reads CASSRDRGYEQYF. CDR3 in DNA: TGTGCCAGCAGTAGGGACAGGGGCTACGAGCAGTACTTC.

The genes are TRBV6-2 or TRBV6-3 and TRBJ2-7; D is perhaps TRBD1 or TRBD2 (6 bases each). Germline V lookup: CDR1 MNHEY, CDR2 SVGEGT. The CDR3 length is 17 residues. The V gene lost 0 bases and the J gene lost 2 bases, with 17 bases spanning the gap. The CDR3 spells CASSYSVGGQSPYEQYF. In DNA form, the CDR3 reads TGTGCCAGCAGTTACTCGGTCGGGGGACAATCACCCTACGAGCAGTACTTC.

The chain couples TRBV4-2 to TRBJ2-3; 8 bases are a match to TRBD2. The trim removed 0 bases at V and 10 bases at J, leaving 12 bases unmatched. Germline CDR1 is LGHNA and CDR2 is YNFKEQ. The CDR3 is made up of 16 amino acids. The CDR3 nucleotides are TGTGCCAGCAGCCAAGAGCCGGGCCTAGCGGGCGGCCCGCAGTATTTT. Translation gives CASSQEPGLAGGPQYF.

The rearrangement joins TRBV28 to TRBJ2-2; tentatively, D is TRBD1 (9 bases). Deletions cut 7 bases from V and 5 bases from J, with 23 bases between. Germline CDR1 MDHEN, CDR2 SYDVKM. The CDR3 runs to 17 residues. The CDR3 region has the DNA TGTGCCAGCATCTCGGGGGGGGGACAGGGAGCGACCGGGGAGCTGTTTTTT. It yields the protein CASISGGGQGATGELFF.

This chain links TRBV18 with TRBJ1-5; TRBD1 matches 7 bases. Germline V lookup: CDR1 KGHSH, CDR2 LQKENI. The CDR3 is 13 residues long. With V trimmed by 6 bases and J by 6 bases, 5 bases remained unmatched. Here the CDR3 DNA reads TGTGCCAGCTCGCGGGACAGAAGTCAGCCCCAGCATTTT. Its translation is CASSRDRSQPQHF.

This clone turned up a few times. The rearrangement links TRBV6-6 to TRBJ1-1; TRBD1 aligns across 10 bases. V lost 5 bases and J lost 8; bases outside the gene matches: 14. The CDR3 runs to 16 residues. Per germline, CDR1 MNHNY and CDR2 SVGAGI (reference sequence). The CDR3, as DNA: TGTGCCAGCAGTCAGCATCCGGGACAGGGGATAAAGGAAGCTTTCTTT. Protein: CASSQHPGQGIKEAFF.

The CDR3 is CASIRRTSGAYNEQFF. Here the CDR3 DNA reads TGTGCCAGCATCCGCCGGACTAGCGGAGCCTACAATGAGCAGTTCTTC. V gene TRBV28 combines with J gene TRBJ2-1; 10 bases agree with TRBD2. Germline V gene lookup returns CDR1 MDHEN and CDR2 SYDVKM. With 7 bases clipped from V and 2 bases from J, the junction kept 8 bases outside the gene matches. The length of the CDR3 is 16 residues.

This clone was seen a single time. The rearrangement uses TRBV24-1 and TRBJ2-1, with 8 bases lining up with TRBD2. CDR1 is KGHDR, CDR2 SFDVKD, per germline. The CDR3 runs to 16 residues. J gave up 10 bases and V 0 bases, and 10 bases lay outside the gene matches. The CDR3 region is CATSDLGGTSPREQFF. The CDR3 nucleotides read TGTGCCACCAGTGATTTGGGTGGGACTAGTCCTCGCGAGCAGTTCTTC.

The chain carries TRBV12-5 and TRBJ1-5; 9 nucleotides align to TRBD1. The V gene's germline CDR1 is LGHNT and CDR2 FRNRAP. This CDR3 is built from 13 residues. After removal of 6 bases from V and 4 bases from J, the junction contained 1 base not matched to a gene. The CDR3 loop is CASGTGGNQPQHF. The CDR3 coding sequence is TGTGCTAGTGGGACAGGGGGTAATCAGCCCCAGCATTTT.

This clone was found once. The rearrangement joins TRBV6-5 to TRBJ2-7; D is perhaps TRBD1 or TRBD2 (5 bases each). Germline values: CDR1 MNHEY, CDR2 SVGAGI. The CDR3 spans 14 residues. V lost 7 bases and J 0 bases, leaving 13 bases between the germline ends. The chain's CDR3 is CASTGTGSSYEQYF. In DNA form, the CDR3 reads TGTGCCAGCACCGGGACGGGCAGCTCCTACGAGCAGTACTTC.

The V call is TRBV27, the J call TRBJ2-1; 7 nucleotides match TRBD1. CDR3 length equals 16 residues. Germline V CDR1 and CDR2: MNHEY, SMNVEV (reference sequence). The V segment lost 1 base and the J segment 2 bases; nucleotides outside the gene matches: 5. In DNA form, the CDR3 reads TGTGCCAGCAGTTTATTAGGGGGCTACGCCTACAATGAGCAGTTCTTC. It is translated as CASSLLGGYAYNEQFF.

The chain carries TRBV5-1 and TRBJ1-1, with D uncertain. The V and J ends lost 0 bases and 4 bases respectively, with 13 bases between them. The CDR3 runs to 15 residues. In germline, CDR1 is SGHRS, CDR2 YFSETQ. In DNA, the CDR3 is TGCGCCAGCAGCTTGGAAGGGCCTTCGAGCACTGAAGCTTTCTTT. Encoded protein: CASSLEGPSSTEAFF.

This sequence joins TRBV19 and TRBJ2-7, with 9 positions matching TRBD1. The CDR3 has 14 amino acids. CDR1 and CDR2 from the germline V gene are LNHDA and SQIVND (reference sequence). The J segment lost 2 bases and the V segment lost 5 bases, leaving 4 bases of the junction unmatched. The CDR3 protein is CASSPRDRAYEQYF. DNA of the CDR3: TGTGCCAGTAGTCCGCGGGACAGGGCCTACGAGCAGTACTTC.

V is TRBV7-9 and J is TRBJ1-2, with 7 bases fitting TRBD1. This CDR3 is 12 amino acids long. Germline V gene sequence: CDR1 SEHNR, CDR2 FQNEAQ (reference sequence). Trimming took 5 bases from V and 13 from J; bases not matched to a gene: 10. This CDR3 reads CASSPQGGRRTF. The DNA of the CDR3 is TGTGCCAGCAGCCCCCAGGGGGGGAGGCGCACCTTC.

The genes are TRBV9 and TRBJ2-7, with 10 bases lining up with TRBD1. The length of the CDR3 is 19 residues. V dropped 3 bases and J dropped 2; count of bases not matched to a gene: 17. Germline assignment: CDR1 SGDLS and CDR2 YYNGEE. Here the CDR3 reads CASSARPGTGAHGAYEQYF. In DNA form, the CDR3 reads TGTGCCAGCAGCGCCCGTCCCGGGACAGGGGCCCATGGCGCCTACGAGCAGTACTTC.

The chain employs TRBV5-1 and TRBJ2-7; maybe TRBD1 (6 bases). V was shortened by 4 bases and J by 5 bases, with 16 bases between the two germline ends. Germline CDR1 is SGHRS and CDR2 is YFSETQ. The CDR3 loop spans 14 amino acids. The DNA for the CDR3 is TGCGCCAGCAGCACCGGACAGATTCCCCACGAGCAGTACTTC. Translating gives CASSTGQIPHEQYF. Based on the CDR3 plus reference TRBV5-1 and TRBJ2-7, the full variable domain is KAGVTQTPRYLIKTRGQQVTLSCSPISGHRSVSWYQQTPGQGLQFLFEYFSETQRNKGNFPGRFSGRQFSNSRSEMNVSTLELGDSALYLCASSTGQIPHEQYFGPGTRLTVT.

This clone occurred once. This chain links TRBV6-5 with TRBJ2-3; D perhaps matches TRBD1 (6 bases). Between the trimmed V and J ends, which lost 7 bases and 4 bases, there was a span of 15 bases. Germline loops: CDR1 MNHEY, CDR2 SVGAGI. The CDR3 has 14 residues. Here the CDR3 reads CASIWTVVADTQYF. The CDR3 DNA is TGTGCCAGCATCTGGACAGTCGTAGCAGATACGCAGTATTTT.

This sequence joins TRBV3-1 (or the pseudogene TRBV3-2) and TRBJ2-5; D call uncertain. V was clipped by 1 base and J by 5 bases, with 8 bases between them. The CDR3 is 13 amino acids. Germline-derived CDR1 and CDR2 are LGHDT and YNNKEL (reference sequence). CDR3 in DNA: TGTGCCAGCAGCCAAGGACTGCGGGAGACCCAGTACTTC. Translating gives CASSQGLRETQYF.

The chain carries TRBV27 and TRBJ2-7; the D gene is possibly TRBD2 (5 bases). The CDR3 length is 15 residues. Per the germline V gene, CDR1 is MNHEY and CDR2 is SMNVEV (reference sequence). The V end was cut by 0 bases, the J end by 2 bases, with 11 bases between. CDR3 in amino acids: CASSLSGDLPYEQYF. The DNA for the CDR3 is TGTGCCAGCAGTTTATCGGGAGATCTGCCCTACGAGCAGTACTTC.